What follows are 18 T cell receptor beta chains derived from one specimen sequenced in a study of T-cell memory formation after mild COVID-19. TCRdb processed the 5' RACE reads anew with MiXCR; each CDR3 protein has one entry. The repertoire holds more than 110,000 distinct CDR3 sequences, around 15% seen once, with about 26% in the top ten. The sample was PBMCs or a T cell subset sorted from them (not recorded which). Receptors originate from an adult woman who had mild COVID-19 (a few samples of this study predate the infection). Cell type and time point are not known.

This clonotype was seen a handful of times. The chain couples TRBV27 to TRBJ2-7; 7 positions agree with TRBD2. V lost 4 bases and J lost 1; bases outside the gene matches: 10. This CDR3 region has 16 residues. In germline, CDR1 is MNHEY, CDR2 SMNVEV (reference sequence). CDR3 in amino acids: CASSSTRGGASYEQYF. CDR3 bases: TGTGCCAGCAGTTCCACCCGGGGAGGGGCATCCTACGAGCAGTACTTC.

This clonotype has more than one count but fewer than ten. The CDR3 sequence: CASSGSGSNYNEQFF. The CDR3 bases are TGTGCCAGCAGTGGGTCAGGTTCGAACTACAATGAGCAGTTCTTC. V and J are TRBV7-9 and TRBJ2-1; D is undetermined. This CDR3 has 15 residues. V shed 6 bases and J shed 3 bases, with 15 bases lying between them. In germline, CDR1 is SEHNR, CDR2 FQNEAQ (reference sequence).

The chain combines TRBV5-1 with TRBJ2-1, with 8 positions matching TRBD2. Germline V gene sequence: CDR1 SGHRS, CDR2 YFSETQ. This CDR3 region has 15 residues. Trimming at V came to 0 bases and at J to 5 bases, leaving 4 bases not matched to a gene. CDR3 sequence (DNA): TGCGCCAGCAGCTTGGGGCCGGGAGGGAACAATGAGCAGTTCTTC. It is translated as CASSLGPGGNNEQFF.

This clonotype was counted many times. The chain employs TRBV5-1 and TRBJ2-3, with TRBD2 identical over 7 bases. Germline values: CDR1 SGHRS, CDR2 YFSETQ. The trim removed 6 bases at V and 2 bases at J, leaving 6 bases unmatched. The CDR3 extends over 14 amino acids. CDR3 bases: TGCGCCAGCACCCAAGCGGGGAACACAGATACGCAGTATTTT. Translated, it gives CASTQAGNTDTQYF.

This clonotype turned up a few times. CDR3 bases: TGCGCCAGCAGCTTGGATGGGGGGGCAGGGGATGAGCAGTTCTTC. Translating gives CASSLDGGAGDEQFF. The genes are TRBV5-1 and TRBJ2-1; TRBD2 is a possible D gene (7 bases). Per germline, CDR1 SGHRS and CDR2 YFSETQ. The V and J ends lost 0 bases and 8 bases respectively, with 15 bases between them. CDR3 length: 15 amino acids.

This clonotype has more than one count but fewer than ten. The chain couples TRBV19 to TRBJ1-1, with 9 nucleotides matching TRBD1. Trimming removed 3 bases from V and 2 bases from J; junction bases left unmatched: 4. Germline V gene sequence: CDR1 LNHDA, CDR2 SQIVND (reference sequence). This CDR3 comprises 15 residues. CDR3 residues: CASSMGTGGNTEAFF. CDR3 nucleotides: TGTGCCAGTAGTATGGGTACAGGGGGCAACACTGAAGCTTTCTTT.

This clonotype turned up a few times. CDR3 in amino acids: CASSSRDRADYGYTF. In DNA form, the CDR3 reads TGTGCCAGCAGCTCCAGGGACAGGGCGGACTATGGCTACACCTTC. This sequence joins TRBV9 and TRBJ1-2, with 9 bases fitting TRBD1. Germline CDR1 SGDLS, CDR2 YYNGEE. Germline trimming cut 4 bases from V and 3 bases from J; bases unmatched to any gene: 7. CDR3 length: 15 amino acids.

The chain couples TRBV6-5 to TRBJ2-2, with TRBD2 identical over 15 bases. The germline V gene encodes CDR1 MNHEY and CDR2 SVGAGI. The CDR3 consists of 18 residues. V was pared by 4 bases and J by 5 bases, with 8 bases of the junction left unmatched. CDR3 protein: CASSSGTSGGRKTGELFF. The CDR3 DNA follows: TGTGCCAGCAGTTCCGGGACTAGCGGGGGGAGAAAAACCGGGGAGCTGTTTTTT.

This clonotype has at least ten counts. The chain recombines TRBV7-2 with TRBJ2-1; TRBD2 is a possible D gene (5 bases). Germline assignment: CDR1 SGHTA and CDR2 FQGNSA. V was trimmed by 1 base and J by 5 bases, leaving 12 bases between them. The CDR3 is made up of 15 amino acids. The CDR3 DNA sequence: TGTGCCAGCAGCTTAGGGTGGACTCCTAACAATGAGCAGTTCTTC. Protein: CASSLGWTPNNEQFF.

This clonotype was seen just once. The gene calls are TRBV7-2 and TRBJ2-1; D remains ambiguous. CDR3 length: 13 amino acids. The germline V and J ends were trimmed by 3 bases and 7 bases, with 10 bases remaining between them. Germline loops: CDR1 SGHTA, CDR2 FQGNSA. The CDR3 sequence is CASSFAVVNEQFF. CDR3 sequence (DNA): TGTGCCAGCAGCTTCGCCGTCGTGAATGAGCAGTTCTTC.

This clonotype showed up just a few times. The V gene is TRBV12-3 or TRBV12-4, the J gene TRBJ2-1; 11 nucleotides match TRBD2. Trimming removed 2 bases from V and 7 bases from J; junction bases left unmatched: 4. The CDR3 is 15 residues long. The CDR3, as DNA: TGTGCCAGCAGTTTAATTTTAGCGGGGGGGAATGAGCAGTTCTTC. This translates into CASSLILAGGNEQFF.

The chain uses TRBV24-1 and TRBJ2-2; D not resolved. CDR3 size: 14 residues. The germline V gene has CDR1 KGHDR and CDR2 SFDVKD. Between the trimmed V and J ends, which lost 0 bases and 3 bases, there was a span of 4 bases. This CDR3 is CATSDLPHTGELFF. DNA for the CDR3: TGTGCCACCAGTGATTTGCCGCACACCGGGGAGCTGTTTTTT.

This clonotype was observed many times. The chain couples TRBV3-1 to TRBJ2-1; the match to TRBD1 covers 7 bases. CDR1 is LGHDT, CDR2 YNNKEL, per germline (reference sequence). The CDR3 has 17 amino acids. J was trimmed by 7 bases and V by 4 bases; bases with no gene match: 16. The CDR3 DNA reads as TGTGCCAGCAGCCTAATACCCCGGACCGGGACAGAGAATGAGCAGTTCTTC. This translates into CASSLIPRTGTENEQFF.

CDR3 sequence: CASSYSNQVRYNEQFF. As DNA, the CDR3 is TGTGCCAGCAGTTACTCGAATCAGGTTCGCTACAATGAGCAGTTCTTC. The gene calls are TRBV6-5 and TRBJ2-1; D is unresolved. Trimming removed 0 bases at V and 3 bases at J, with 12 bases between. Germline CDR1 MNHEY, CDR2 SVGAGI. This CDR3 is built from 16 residues.

This sequence joins TRBV10-3 and TRBJ2-7; 9 nucleotides agree with TRBD1. Trimming at V came to 0 bases and at J to 7 bases, leaving 7 bases not matched to a gene. This CDR3 has 15 residues. The germline gives CDR1 ENHRY, CDR2 SYGVKD. The CDR3 DNA reads as TGTGCCATCAGTGAGTCTGGACAGGGGAATAGAGAGCAGTACTTC. This translates into CAISESGQGNREQYF.

This rearrangement joins TRBV12-3 or TRBV12-4 to TRBJ1-1; possibly TRBD1 for D (6 bases). The length of the CDR3 is 12 residues. V was shortened by 5 bases and J by 6 bases, with 10 bases between the two germline ends. The CDR3 spells CASSDTGSEAFF. The CDR3 DNA sequence: TGTGCCAGCAGTGATACAGGGTCTGAAGCTTTCTTT.

The chain recombines TRBV15 with TRBJ2-7; 9 bases match TRBD2. J was trimmed by 4 bases and V by 5 bases; bases with no gene match: 12. The CDR3 extends over 16 amino acids. Germline CDR1 LNHNV, CDR2 YYDKDF (reference sequence). The CDR3 protein is CATSGRGASGAYEQYF. The CDR3 DNA sequence: TGTGCCACCAGCGGCCGGGGGGCTAGCGGGGCATACGAGCAGTACTTC. The full variable domain, completed using reference TRBV15 and TRBJ2-7, is DAMVIQNPRYQVTQFGKPVTLSCSQTLNHNVMYWYQQKSSQAPKLLFHYYDKDFNNEADTPDNFQSRRPNTSFCFLDIRSPGLGDTAMYLCATSGRGASGAYEQYFGPGTRLTVT.

This clonotype has more than one count but fewer than ten. The V gene is TRBV5-1, the J gene TRBJ1-1, with D possibly matching TRBD1 (5 bases). Trimming shortened V by 0 bases and J by 5 bases, and 11 bases separated the two germline ends. Germline lookup yields CDR1 SGHRS and CDR2 YFSETQ. The CDR3 is 14 amino acids. CDR3 in amino acids: CASSLVDRDTEAFF. CDR3 coding DNA: TGCGCCAGCAGCTTGGTTGACAGAGATACTGAAGCTTTCTTT.